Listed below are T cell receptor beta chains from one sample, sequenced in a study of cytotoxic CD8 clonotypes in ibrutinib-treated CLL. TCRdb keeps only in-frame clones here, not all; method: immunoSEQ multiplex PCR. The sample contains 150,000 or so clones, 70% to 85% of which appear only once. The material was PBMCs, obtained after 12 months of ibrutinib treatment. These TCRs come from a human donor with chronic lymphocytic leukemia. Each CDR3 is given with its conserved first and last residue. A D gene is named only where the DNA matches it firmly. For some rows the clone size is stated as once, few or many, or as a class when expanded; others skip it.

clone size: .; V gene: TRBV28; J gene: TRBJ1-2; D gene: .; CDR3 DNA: TGTGCCAGCAGTCCCCGGACGGGTTATGGCTACACCTTC; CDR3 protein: CASSPRTGYGYTF
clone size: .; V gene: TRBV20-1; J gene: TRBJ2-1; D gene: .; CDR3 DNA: TGCAGTGCTAGTGGGAAGCGAGAGCAGTTCTTC; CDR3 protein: CSASGKREQFF
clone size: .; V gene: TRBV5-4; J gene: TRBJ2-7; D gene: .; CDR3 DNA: TGTGCCAGCAGCCCAAGACCCGTCCCCTCCTACGAGCAGTACTTC; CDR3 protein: CASSPRPVPSYEQYF
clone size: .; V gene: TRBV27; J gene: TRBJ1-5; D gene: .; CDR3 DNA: TGTGCCAGCAGTTTAGAGGGGTATCAGCCCCAGCATTTT; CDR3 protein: CASSLEGYQPQHF
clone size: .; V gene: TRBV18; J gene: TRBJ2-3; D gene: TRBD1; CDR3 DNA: TGTGCCAGCTCGCCTGACAGGGGGCGAGGAGATACGCAGTATTTT; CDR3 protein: CASSPDRGRGDTQYF
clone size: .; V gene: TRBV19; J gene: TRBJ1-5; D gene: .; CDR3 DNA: TGTGCCAGTCTGGGTTATAAGGGTGGTCAGCCCCAGCATTTT; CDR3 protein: CASLGYKGGQPQHF
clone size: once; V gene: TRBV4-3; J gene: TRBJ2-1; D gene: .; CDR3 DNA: TGCGCCAGCAGCCAAGAGGGGGGGGCATACAATGAGCAGTTCTTC; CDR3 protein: CASSQEGGAYNEQFF
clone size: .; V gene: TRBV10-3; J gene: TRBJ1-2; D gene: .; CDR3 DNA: TGTGCCATCAGTCCACAGCTTTACGGCTACACCTTC; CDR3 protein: CAISPQLYGYTF
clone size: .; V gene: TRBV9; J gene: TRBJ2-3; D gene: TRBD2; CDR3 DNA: TGTGCCAGCAGCGTAGGAGTGGGTCTAGCGGGGACAGATACGCAGTATTTT; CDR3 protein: CASSVGVGLAGTDTQYF
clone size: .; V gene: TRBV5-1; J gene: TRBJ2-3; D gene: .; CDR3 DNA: TGCGCCAGCAGCCCGGACCGCACAGATACGCAGTATTTT; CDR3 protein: CASSPDRTDTQYF
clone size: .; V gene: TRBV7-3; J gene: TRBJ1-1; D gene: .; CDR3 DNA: TGTGCCAGCAGCCCGATGTCTTTCGGACATATGAACACTGAAGCTTTCTTT; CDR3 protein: CASSPMSFGHMNTEAFF
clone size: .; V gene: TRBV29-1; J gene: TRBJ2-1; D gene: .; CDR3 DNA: TGCAGCGTTGAAACATGGGGTGAGCAGTTCTTC; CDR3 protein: CSVETWGEQFF
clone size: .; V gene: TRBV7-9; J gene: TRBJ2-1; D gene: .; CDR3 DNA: TGTGCCAGCAGCCATTGGCGGGGTAGGACCAGGGGGACTTACAATGAGCAGTTCTTC; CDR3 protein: CASSHWRGRTRGTYNEQFF
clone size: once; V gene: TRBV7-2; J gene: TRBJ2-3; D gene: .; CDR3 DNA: TGTGCCAGCAATCTTGATCCCACAGATACGCAGTATTTT; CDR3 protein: CASNLDPTDTQYF